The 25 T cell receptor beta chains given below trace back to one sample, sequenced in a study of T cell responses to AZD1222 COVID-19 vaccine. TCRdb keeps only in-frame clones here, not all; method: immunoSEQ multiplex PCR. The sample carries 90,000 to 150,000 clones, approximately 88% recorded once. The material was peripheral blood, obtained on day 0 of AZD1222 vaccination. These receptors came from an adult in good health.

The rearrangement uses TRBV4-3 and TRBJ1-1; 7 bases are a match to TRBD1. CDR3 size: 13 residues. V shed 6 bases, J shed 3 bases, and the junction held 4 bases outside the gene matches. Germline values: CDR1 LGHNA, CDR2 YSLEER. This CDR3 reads CASRLDRDTEAFF. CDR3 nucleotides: TGCGCCAGCAGACTCGACAGGGACACTGAAGCTTTCTTT.

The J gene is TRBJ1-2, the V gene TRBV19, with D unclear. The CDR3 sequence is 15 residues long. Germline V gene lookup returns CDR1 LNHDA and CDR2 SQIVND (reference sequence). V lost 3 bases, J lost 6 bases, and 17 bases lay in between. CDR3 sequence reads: CASSISPLPGDGYTF. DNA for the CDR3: TGTGCCAGTAGTATTTCTCCCCTCCCCGGCGATGGCTACACCTTC.

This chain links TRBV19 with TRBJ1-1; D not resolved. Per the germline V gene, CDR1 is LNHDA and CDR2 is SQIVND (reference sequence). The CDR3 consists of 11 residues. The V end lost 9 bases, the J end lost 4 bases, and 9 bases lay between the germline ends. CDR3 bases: TGTGCCAGCCTAAGAGGCACTGAAGCTTTCTTT. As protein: CASLRGTEAFF.

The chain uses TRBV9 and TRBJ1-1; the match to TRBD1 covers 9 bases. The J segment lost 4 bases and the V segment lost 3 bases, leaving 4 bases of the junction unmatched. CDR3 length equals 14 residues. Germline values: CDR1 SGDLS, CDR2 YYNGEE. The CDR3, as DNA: TGTGCCAGCAGCGAAATACAGGGGGCCACTGAAGCTTTCTTT. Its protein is CASSEIQGATEAFF. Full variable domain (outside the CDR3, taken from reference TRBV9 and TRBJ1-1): DSGVTQTPKHLITATGQRVTLRCSPRSGDLSVYWYQQSLDQGLQFLIQYYNGEERAKGNILERFSAQQFPDLHSELNLSSLELGDSALYFCASSEIQGATEAFFGQGTRLTVV.

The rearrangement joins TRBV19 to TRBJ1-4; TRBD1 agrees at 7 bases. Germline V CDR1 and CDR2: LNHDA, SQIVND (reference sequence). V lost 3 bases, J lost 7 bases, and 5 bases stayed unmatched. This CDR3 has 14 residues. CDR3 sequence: CASSIIDRAEKLFF. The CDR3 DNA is TGTGCCAGTAGTATTATCGACAGGGCTGAAAAACTGTTTTTT.

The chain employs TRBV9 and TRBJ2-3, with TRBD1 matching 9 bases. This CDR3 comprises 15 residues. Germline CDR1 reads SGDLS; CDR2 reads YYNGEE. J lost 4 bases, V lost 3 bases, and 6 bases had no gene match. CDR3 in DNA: TGTGCCAGCAGCGCCGACGGACAGGGGCCAGATACGCAGTATTTT. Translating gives CASSADGQGPDTQYF.

The CDR3 spells CASSYSMLQAELFF. The CDR3 DNA is TGTGCCAGCAGTTACTCGATGTTGCAGGCCGAACTGTTTTTT. The V and J genes are TRBV6-2 or TRBV6-3 and TRBJ1-4; D is ambiguous. The CDR3 contains 14 residues. Germline V gene lookup returns CDR1 MNHEY and CDR2 SVGEGT. V was pared by 0 bases and J by 12 bases, with 14 bases between.

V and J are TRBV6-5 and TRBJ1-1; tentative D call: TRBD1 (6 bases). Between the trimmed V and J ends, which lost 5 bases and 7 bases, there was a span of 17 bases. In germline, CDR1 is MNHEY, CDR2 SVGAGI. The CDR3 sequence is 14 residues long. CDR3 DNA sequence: TGTGCCAGCAGTACCACCGGGACAACCGATGAAGCTTTCTTT. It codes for CASSTTGTTDEAFF.

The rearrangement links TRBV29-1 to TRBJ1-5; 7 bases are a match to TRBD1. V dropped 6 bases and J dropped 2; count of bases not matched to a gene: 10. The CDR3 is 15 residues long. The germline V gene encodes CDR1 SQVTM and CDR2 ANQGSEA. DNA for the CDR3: TGCAGCGTAGCTCAGGGGGGAACGGGCAATCAGCCCCAGCATTTT. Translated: CSVAQGGTGNQPQHF.

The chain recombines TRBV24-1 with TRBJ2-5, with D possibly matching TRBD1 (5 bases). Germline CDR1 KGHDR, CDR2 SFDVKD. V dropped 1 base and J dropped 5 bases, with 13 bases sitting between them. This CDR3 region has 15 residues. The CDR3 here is CATSDFQGSYETQYF. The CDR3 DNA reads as TGTGCCACCAGTGATTTCCAGGGATCCTATGAGACCCAGTACTTC.

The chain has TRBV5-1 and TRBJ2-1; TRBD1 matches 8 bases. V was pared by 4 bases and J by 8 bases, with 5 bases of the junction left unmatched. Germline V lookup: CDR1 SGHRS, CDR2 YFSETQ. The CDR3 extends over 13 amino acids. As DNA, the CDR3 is TGCGCCAGCAGCCAGCAGGGGGCCTATGAGCAGTTCTTC. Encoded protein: CASSQQGAYEQFF.

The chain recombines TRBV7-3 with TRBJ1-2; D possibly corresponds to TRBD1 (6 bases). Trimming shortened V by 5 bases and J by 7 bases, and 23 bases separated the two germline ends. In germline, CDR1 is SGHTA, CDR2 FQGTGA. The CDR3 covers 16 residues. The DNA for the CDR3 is TGTGCCAGCAGCCCCGGGGGCTGGACTGCTCGCGGTGGCTACACCTTC. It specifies CASSPGGWTARGGYTF.

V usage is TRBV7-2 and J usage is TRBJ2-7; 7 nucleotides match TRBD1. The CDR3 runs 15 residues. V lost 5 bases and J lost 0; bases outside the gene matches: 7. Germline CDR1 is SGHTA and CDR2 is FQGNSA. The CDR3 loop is CASSPQDRSSYEQYF. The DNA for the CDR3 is TGTGCCAGCAGCCCGCAGGACAGGAGCTCCTACGAGCAGTACTTC. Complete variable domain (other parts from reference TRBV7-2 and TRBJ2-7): GAGVSQSPSNKVTEKGKDVELRCDPISGHTALYWYRQSLGQGLEFLIYFQGNSAPDKSGLPSDRFSAERTGGSVSTLTIQRTQQEDSAVYLCASSPQDRSSYEQYFGPGTRLTVT.

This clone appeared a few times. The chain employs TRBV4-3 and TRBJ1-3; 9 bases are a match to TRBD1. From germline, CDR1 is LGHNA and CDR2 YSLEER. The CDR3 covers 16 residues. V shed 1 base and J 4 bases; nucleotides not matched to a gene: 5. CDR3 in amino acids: CASSQATGGGGNTIYF. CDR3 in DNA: TGCGCCAGCAGCCAAGCTACAGGGGGCGGGGGAAACACCATATATTTT.

DNA of the CDR3: TGTGCCAGCAGTTTCCAGGTCTCCTATGGCTACACCTTC. Amino acids: CASSFQVSYGYTF. The chain links TRBV28 to TRBJ1-2; no clear D gene. Looked up from germline, CDR1 is MDHEN and CDR2 is SYDVKM. The V end was cut by 3 bases, the J end by 4 bases, with 9 bases between. The CDR3 is 13 amino acids.

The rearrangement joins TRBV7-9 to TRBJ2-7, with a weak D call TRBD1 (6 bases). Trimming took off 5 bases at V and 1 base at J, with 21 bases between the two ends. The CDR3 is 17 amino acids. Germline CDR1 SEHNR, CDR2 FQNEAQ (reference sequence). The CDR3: CASSQYRTGIGSYEQYF. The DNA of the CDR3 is TGTGCCAGCAGCCAATACCGCACAGGGATCGGATCCTACGAGCAGTACTTC. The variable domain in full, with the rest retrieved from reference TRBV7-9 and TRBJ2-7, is DTGVSQNPRHKITKRGQNVTFRCDPISEHNRLYWYRQTLGQGPEFLTYFQNEAQLEKSRLLSDRFSAERPKGSFSTLEIQRTEQGDSAMYLCASSQYRTGIGSYEQYFGPGTRLTVT.

CDR3 protein: CASSLGLAGGRGQETQYF. Here the CDR3 DNA reads TGCGCCAGCAGCTTGGGGCTAGCGGGGGGAAGGGGCCAAGAGACCCAGTACTTC. This rearrangement joins TRBV5-1 to TRBJ2-5, with TRBD2 matching over 11 bases. In germline, CDR1 is SGHRS, CDR2 YFSETQ. The CDR3 has 18 amino acids. V lost 0 bases, J lost 1 base, and 8 bases stayed unmatched.

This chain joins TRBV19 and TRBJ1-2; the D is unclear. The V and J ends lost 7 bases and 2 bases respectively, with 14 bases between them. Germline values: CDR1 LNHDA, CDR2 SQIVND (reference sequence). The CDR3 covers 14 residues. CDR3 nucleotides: TGTGCCAGTACCGCCCGAAATCGGAACTATGGCTACACCTTC. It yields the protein CASTARNRNYGYTF.

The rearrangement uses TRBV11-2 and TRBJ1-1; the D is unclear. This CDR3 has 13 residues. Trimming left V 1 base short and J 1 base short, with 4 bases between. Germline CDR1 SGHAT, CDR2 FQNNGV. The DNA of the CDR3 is TGTGCCAGCAGCTTAGCAGGGAACACTGAAGCTTTCTTT. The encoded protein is CASSLAGNTEAFF.

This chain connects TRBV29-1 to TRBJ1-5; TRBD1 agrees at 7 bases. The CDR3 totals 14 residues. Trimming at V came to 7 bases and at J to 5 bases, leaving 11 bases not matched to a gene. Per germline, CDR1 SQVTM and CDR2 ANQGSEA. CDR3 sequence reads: CSAAGGGDHQPQHF. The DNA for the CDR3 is TGCAGCGCCGCAGGGGGTGGAGACCATCAGCCCCAGCATTTT.

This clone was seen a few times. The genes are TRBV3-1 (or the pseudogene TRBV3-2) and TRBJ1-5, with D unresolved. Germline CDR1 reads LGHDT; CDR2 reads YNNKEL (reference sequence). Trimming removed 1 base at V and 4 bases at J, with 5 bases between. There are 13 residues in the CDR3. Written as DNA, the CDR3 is TGTGCCAGCAGCCAAGGGGTGAATCAGCCCCAGCATTTT. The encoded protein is CASSQGVNQPQHF.

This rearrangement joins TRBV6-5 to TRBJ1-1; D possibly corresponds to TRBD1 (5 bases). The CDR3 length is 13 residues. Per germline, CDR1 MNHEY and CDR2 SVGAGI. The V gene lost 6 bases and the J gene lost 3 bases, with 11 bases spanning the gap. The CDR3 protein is CASRIGTDTEAFF. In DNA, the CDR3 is TGTGCCAGCAGGATCGGGACCGACACTGAAGCTTTCTTT.

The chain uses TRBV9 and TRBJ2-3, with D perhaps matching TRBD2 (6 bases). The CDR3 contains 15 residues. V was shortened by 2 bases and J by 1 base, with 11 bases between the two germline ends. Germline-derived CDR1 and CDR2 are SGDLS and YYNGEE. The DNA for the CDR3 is TGTGCCAGCAGCGTTGTTAGCGGAGGCACAGATACGCAGTATTTT. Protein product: CASSVVSGGTDTQYF.

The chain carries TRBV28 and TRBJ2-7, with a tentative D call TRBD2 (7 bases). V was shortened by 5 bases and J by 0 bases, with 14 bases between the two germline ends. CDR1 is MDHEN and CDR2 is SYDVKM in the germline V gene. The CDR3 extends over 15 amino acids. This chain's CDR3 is CASSPRGGLSYEQYF. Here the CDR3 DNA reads TGTGCCAGCAGTCCGAGGGGGGGGCTCTCCTACGAGCAGTACTTC.

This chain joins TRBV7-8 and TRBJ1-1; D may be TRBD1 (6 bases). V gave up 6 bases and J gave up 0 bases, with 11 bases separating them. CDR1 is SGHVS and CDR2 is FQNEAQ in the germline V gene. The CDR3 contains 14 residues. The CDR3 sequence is CASSYRVVNTEAFF. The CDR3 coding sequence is TGTGCCAGCAGTTACAGGGTTGTGAACACTGAAGCTTTCTTT.